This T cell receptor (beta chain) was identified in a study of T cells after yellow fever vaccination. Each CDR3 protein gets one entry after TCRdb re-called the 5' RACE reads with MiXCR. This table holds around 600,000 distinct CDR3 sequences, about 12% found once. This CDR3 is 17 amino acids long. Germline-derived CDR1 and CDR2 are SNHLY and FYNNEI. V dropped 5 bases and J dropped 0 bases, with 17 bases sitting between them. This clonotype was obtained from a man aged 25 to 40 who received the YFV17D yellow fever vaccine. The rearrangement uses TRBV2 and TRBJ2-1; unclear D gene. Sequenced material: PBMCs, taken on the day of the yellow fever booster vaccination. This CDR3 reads CASSPRQLRSSYNEQFF. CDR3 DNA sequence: TGTGCCAGCAGTCCTCGCCAATTGCGCAGCTCCTACAATGAGCAGTTCTTC.